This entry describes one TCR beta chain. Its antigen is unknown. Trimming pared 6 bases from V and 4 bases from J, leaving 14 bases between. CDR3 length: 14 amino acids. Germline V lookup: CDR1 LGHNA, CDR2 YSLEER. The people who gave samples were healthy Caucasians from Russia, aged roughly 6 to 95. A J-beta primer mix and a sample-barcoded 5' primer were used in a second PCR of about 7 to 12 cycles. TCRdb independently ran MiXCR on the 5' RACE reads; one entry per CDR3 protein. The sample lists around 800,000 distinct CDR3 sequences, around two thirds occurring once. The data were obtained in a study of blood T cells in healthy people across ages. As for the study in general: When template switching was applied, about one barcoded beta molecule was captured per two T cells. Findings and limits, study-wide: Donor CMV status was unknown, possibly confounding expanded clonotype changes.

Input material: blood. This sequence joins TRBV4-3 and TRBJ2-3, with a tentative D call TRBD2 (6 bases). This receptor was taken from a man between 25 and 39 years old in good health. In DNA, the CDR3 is TGCGCCAGCAGGGCAGCGGAGGGACCAGATACGCAGTATTTT. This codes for CASRAAEGPDTQYF.